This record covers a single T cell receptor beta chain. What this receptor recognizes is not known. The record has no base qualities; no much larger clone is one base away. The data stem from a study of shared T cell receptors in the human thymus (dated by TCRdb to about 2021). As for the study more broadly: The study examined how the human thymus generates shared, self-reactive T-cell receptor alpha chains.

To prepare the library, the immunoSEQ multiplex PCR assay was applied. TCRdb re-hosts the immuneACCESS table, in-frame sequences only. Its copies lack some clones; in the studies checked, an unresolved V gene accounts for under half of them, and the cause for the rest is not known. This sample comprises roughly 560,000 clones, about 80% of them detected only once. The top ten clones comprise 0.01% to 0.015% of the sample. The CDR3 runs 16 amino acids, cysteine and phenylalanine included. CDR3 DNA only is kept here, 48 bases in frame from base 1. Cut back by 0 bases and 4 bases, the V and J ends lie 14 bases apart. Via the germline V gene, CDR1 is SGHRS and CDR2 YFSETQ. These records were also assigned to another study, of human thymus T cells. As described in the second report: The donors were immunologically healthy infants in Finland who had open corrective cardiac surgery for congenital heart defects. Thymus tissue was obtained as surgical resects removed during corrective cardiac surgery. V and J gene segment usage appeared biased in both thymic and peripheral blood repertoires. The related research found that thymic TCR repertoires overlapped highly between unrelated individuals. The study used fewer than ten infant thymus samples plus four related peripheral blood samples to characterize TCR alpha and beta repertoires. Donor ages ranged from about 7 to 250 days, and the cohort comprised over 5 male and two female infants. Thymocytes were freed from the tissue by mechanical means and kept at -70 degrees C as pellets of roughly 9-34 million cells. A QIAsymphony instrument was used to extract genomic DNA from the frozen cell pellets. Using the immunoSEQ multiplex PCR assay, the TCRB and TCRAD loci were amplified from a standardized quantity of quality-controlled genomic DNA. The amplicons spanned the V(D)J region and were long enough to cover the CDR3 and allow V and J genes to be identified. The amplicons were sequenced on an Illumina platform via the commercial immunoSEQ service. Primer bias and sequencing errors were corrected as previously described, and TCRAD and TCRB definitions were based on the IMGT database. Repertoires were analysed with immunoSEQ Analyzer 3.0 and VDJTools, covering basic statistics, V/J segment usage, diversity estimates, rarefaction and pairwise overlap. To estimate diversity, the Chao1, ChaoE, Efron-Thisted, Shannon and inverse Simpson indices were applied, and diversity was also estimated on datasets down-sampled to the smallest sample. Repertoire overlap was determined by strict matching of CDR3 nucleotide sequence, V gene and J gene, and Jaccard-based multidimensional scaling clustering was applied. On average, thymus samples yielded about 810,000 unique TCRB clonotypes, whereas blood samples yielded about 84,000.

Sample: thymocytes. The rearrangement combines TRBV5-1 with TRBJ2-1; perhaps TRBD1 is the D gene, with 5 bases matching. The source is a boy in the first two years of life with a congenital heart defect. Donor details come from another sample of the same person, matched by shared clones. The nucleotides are TGCGCCAGCAGCTTGGAACAGGAGCGCCCTTACAATGAGCAGTTCTTC. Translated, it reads CASSLEQERPYNEQFF. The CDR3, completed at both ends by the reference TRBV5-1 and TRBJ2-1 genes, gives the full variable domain KAGVTQTPRYLIKTRGQQVTLSCSPISGHRSVSWYQQTPGQGLQFLFEYFSETQRNKGNFPGRFSGRQFSNSRSEMNVSTLELGDSALYLCASSLEQERPYNEQFFGPGTRLTVL.